This entry lists 14 T cell receptor beta chains sequenced from one sample in a study of PD-1 blockade in mismatch repair-deficient tumors. The table came from immunoSEQ multiplex PCR; TCRdb's copy has only in-frame clones and leaves some out. This sample yields about 84,000 clones, of which 81% are seen a single time; roughly 2.7% belongs to the top ten. Sample: peripheral blood, taken 12 weeks after starting pembrolizumab. The receptors stem from an adult with mismatch repair-deficient cancer.

The table lists this clone with a few counts. The chain is built from TRBV18 and TRBJ2-7; TRBD2 matches 11 bases. CDR1 is KGHSH and CDR2 is LQKENI in the germline V gene. V lost 6 bases and J lost 4; bases outside the gene matches: 8. The CDR3 length is 15 residues. The CDR3 bases are TGTGCCAGCTCGCCGGGACTAGCGGAACCGTACGAGCAGTACTTC. Amino acid sequence: CASSPGLAEPYEQYF.

V and J are TRBV27 and TRBJ2-7, with D possibly being TRBD2 (6 bases). The CDR3 has 14 amino acids. The germline gives CDR1 MNHEY, CDR2 SMNVEV (reference sequence). V lost 6 bases and J 7 bases, leaving 19 bases between the germline ends. CDR3 loop: CASSPLASPWEQYF. In nucleotides, the CDR3 is TGTGCCAGCAGCCCTCTAGCGTCCCCCTGGGAGCAGTACTTC.

This clone has a handful of counts. This chain uses TRBV5-1 with TRBJ2-2; D not resolved. Per the germline V gene, CDR1 is SGHRS and CDR2 is YFSETQ. The CDR3 is made up of 14 amino acids. Deletions cut 5 bases from V and 3 bases from J, with 11 bases between. The CDR3 DNA sequence: TGCGCCAGCAGTCCCCGTTCGGACACCGGGGAGCTGTTTTTT. This sequence encodes CASSPRSDTGELFF.

V gene TRBV4-2 combines with J gene TRBJ2-1; perhaps TRBD1 as D (5 bases). The CDR3 is made up of 15 amino acids. Germline values: CDR1 LGHNA, CDR2 YNFKEQ. Deletions cut 0 bases from V and 6 bases from J, with 12 bases between. For the CDR3, the DNA is TGTGCCAGCAGCCAAGACCAGGACACCTTCAATGAGCAGTTCTTC. It specifies CASSQDQDTFNEQFF.

Only one count was recorded for this clone. The genes are TRBV11-1 and TRBJ2-5, with 8 positions matching TRBD2. The CDR3 runs 12 residues. V gave up 5 bases and J gave up 4 bases; unmatched junction bases: 0. CDR1 and CDR2 from the germline V gene are SGHAT and FQDESV (reference sequence). CDR3 in amino acids: CASSRGGETQYF. CDR3 bases: TGTGCCAGCAGCCGGGGGGGAGAGACCCAGTACTTC.

DNA of the CDR3: TGTGCCAGCAGGGTCGGACCGGGACAGCTGTATGAAAAACTGTTTTTT. Translated, it gives CASRVGPGQLYEKLFF. J is TRBJ1-4 and V is TRBV2; 7 bases align to TRBD1. Germline V CDR1 and CDR2: SNHLY, FYNNEI. V was pared by 6 bases and J by 6 bases, with 13 bases of the junction left unmatched. This CDR3 is 16 amino acids long.

V and J are TRBV9 and TRBJ2-1, with a tentative D call TRBD2 (6 bases). CDR3 size: 16 residues. V lost 4 bases and J 3 bases, leaving 17 bases between the germline ends. Germline values: CDR1 SGDLS, CDR2 YYNGEE. The CDR3 region has the DNA TGTGCCAGCAGCCCCTTGGCTAGCGTACGCTACAATGAGCAGTTCTTC. The encoded protein is CASSPLASVRYNEQFF.

This clone was recorded a few times. The rearrangement uses TRBV5-1 and TRBJ2-3, with 7 bases aligning to TRBD2. The V gene's germline CDR1 is SGHRS and CDR2 YFSETQ. V was pared by 3 bases and J by 4 bases, with 20 bases of the junction left unmatched. There are 19 residues in the CDR3. CDR3 amino acids: CASSWSGTGFSLGADTQYF. The CDR3, as DNA: TGCGCCAGCAGCTGGAGCGGGACGGGTTTTTCATTGGGCGCAGATACGCAGTATTTT.

This chain connects TRBV29-1 to TRBJ2-7, with D possibly TRBD2 on 7 matching bases. V was clipped by 6 bases and J by 1 base, with 16 bases between them. The CDR3 sequence is 14 residues long. Germline CDR1 is SQVTM and CDR2 is ANQGSEA. The CDR3 sequence: CSVRGGQGSYEQYF. The CDR3, as DNA: TGCAGCGTGAGGGGGGGGCAGGGATCCTACGAGCAGTACTTC.

This chain connects TRBV6-1 to TRBJ1-1; no firm D call. The V gene lost 4 bases and the J gene lost 6 bases, with 12 bases spanning the gap. The CDR3 extends over 13 amino acids. Germline values: CDR1 MNHNS, CDR2 SASEGT. Here the CDR3 reads CASSVLRVAEAFF. CDR3 bases: TGTGCCAGCAGTGTCCTAAGGGTTGCTGAAGCTTTCTTT.

The chain couples TRBV7-6 to TRBJ1-1; weak D call: TRBD1 (6 bases). From germline, CDR1 is SGHVS and CDR2 FNYEAQ. V lost 5 bases and J lost 8, with 12 bases in between. This CDR3 region has 12 residues. CDR3 amino acids: CASSNPDREAFF. CDR3 coding DNA: TGTGCCAGCAGCAACCCCGACAGGGAAGCTTTCTTT.

The chain uses TRBV5-1 and TRBJ1-2; a possible D gene is TRBD1 (6 bases). Germline V gives CDR1 SGHRS, CDR2 YFSETQ. V lost 2 bases and J 6 bases, leaving 8 bases between the germline ends. The CDR3 is 12 residues long. DNA of the CDR3: TGCGCCAGCAGCTTAAAGGGGGATGGCTACACCTTC. Its translation is CASSLKGDGYTF.

This rearrangement joins TRBV6-5 to TRBJ2-1; D is ambiguous. From germline, CDR1 is MNHEY and CDR2 SVGAGI. Trimming took off 2 bases at V and 7 bases at J, with 9 bases between the two ends. The CDR3 runs to 13 residues. The CDR3 DNA follows: TGTGCCAGCAGTTACGGTAGCCTGAATGAGCAGTTCTTC. This gives the protein CASSYGSLNEQFF.

The chain has TRBV5-4 and TRBJ1-1, with TRBD1 as a possible D gene (5 bases). CDR3 length equals 11 residues. In germline, CDR1 is SGHNT, CDR2 YYREEE (reference sequence). V shed 0 bases and J shed 11 bases, with 8 bases lying between them. CDR3 nucleotides: TGTGCCAGCAGCTTGGCGGGGACGGCTTTCTTT. Translation: CASSLAGTAFF.